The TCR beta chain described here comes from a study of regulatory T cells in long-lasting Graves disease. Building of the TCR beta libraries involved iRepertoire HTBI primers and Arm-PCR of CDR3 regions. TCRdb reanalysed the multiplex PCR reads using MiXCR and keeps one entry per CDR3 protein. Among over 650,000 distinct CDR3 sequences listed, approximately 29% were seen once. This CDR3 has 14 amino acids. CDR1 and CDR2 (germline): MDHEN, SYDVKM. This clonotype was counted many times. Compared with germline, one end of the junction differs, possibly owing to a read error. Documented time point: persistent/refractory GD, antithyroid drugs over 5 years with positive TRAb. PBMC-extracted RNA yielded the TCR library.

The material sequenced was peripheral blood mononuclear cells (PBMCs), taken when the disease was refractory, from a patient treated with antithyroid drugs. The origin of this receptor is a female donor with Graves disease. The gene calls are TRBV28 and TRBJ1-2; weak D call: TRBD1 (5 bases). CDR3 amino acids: CASSLWGGGIGYTF. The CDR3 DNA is TGTGCCAGCAGTCTATGGGGCGGGGGAATTGGCTACACCTTC.